This record looks at one TCR beta chain sequence and its context. What it binds is not known. The data are from a study of T-cell memory formation after mild COVID-19. Study-level points and caveats: Clones from the second wave (peaking day 37) had unconfirmed SARS-CoV-2 specificity. Day 15 to 85 contracting clones showed balanced CD4/CD8; later expanders leaned CD4+.

TCRdb re-derived calls from the 5' RACE reads in MiXCR, one entry per CDR3 protein. The repertoire holds about 250,000 distinct CDR3 sequences, about a sixth seen once, with about 4% in the top ten. This CDR3 region has 15 residues. V was pared by 5 bases and J by 1 base, with 6 bases of the junction left unmatched. CDR1 DFQATT and CDR2 SNEGSKA come from the germline V gene (reference sequence). The chain recombines TRBV20-1 with TRBJ2-3; 10 bases match TRBD2. The sequence came from a man aged 18 to 30 who had mild COVID-19 (a few samples of this study predate the infection). Cell type and time point are not known. The sample taken for sequencing was PBMCs or a T cell subset sorted from them (not recorded which). The CDR3 DNA reads as TGCAGTGCTGAGAGGCTAGCGGGGGGCACAGATACGCAGTATTTT. Its protein is CSAERLAGGTDTQYF.